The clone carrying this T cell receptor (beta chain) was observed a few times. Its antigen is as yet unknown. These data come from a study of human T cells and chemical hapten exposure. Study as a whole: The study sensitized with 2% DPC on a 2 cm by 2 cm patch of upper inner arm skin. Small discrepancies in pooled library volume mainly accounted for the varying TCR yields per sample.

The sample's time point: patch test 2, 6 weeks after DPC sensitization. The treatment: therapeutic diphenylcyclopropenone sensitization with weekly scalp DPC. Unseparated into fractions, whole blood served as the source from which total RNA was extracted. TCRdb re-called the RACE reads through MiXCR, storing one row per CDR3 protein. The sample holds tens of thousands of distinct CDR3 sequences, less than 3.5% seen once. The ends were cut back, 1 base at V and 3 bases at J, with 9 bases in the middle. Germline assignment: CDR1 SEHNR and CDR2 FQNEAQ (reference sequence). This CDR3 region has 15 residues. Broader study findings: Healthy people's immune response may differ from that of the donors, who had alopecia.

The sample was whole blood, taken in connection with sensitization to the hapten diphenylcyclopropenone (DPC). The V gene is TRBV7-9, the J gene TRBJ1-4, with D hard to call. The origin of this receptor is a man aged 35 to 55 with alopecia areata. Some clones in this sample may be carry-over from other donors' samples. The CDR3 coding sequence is TGTGCCAGCAGCTTAGGAATTGGAGCTAATGAAAAACTGTTTTTT. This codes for CASSLGIGANEKLFF.